Following are 22 T cell receptor beta chains from one sample sequenced in a study of cytomegalovirus exposure and HLA in healthy donors. Both 60 Vbeta primers and 13 Jbeta primers went into the PCR. The repertoire was sequenced with immunoSEQ multiplex PCR; TCRdb's copy has only in-frame clones and lacks some. The top ten clones hold 2.9% of a sample with about 130,000 clones, about 78% of them seen once. Sequenced material: PBMCs. The receptors shown here come from a human donor in good health.

The chain combines TRBV7-2 with TRBJ1-3; TRBD1 aligns across 8 bases. The CDR3 spans 15 residues. CDR1 and CDR2 from the germline V gene are SGHTA and FQGNSA. V shed 4 bases and J 7 bases; nucleotides not matched to a gene: 9. The CDR3 loop is CASSWRQGPGNTIYF. The CDR3 DNA is TGTGCCAGCAGCTGGCGACAGGGGCCCGGGAACACCATATATTTT. Using reference TRBV7-2 and TRBJ1-3 for the parts outside the CDR3, the full variable domain is GAGVSQSPSNKVTEKGKDVELRCDPISGHTALYWYRQSLGQGLEFLIYFQGNSAPDKSGLPSDRFSAERTGGSVSTLTIQRTQQEDSAVYLCASSWRQGPGNTIYFGEGSWLTVV.

The chain uses TRBV5-1 and TRBJ1-3; 10 bases match TRBD1. This CDR3 contains 16 residues. The V gene end was trimmed by 4 bases and the J gene end by 0 bases; junction bases not matched to a gene: 4. Per the germline V gene, CDR1 is SGHRS and CDR2 is YFSETQ. CDR3 bases: TGCGCCAGCAGCGTGGACAGGGGGTACTCTGGAAACACCATATATTTT. This encodes CASSVDRGYSGNTIYF.

This clone was found a few times. This sequence joins TRBV5-1 and TRBJ2-2, with TRBD1 as a possible D gene (5 bases). This CDR3 contains 15 residues. V lost 4 bases and J 2 bases, leaving 12 bases between the germline ends. The germline V gene encodes CDR1 SGHRS and CDR2 YFSETQ. CDR3 residues: CASSAAQGNTGELFF. In DNA form, the CDR3 reads TGCGCCAGCAGCGCGGCGCAGGGCAACACCGGGGAGCTGTTTTTT.

This chain links TRBV29-1 with TRBJ1-2; D remains unclear. Germline V gene data show CDR1 as SQVTM and CDR2 as ANQGSEA. This CDR3 is 11 amino acids long. With 5 bases removed from V and 2 bases from J, the gap between germline ends came to 6 bases. Here the CDR3 reads CSVRENYGYTF. In nucleotides, the CDR3 is TGCAGCGTTCGTGAGAACTATGGCTACACCTTC.

This clone was seen just once. This chain links TRBV6-6 with TRBJ1-1; no clear D. The germline V and J ends were trimmed by 2 bases and 1 base, with 8 bases remaining between them. The CDR3 spans 14 residues. Germline V CDR1 and CDR2: MNHNY, SVGAGI (reference sequence). CDR3 coding DNA: TGTGCCAGCAGTTACGAGAGTGGGAACACTGAAGCTTTCTTT. Encoded protein: CASSYESGNTEAFF.

This chain joins TRBV7-6 and TRBJ2-1; TRBD2 matches 10 bases. Germline V lookup: CDR1 SGHVS, CDR2 FNYEAQ. The length of the CDR3 is 16 residues. J was trimmed by 4 bases and V by 5 bases; bases with no gene match: 8. Here the CDR3 DNA reads TGTGCCAGCAGCCCCCAAGCGGGAGGGCGATACAATGAGCAGTTCTTC. Translating gives CASSPQAGGRYNEQFF. The variable domain in full, completed from reference TRBV7-6 and TRBJ2-1, reads GAGVSQSPRYKVTKRGQDVALRCDPISGHVSLYWYRQALGQGPEFLTYFNYEAQQDKSGLPNDRFSAERPEGSISTLTIQRTEQRDSAMYRCASSPQAGGRYNEQFFGPGTRLTVL.

The chain recombines TRBV29-1 with TRBJ2-7, with 9 bases matching TRBD1. Germline V gives CDR1 SQVTM, CDR2 ANQGSEA. The length of the CDR3 is 14 residues. The V gene end was trimmed by 4 bases and the J gene end by 2 bases; junction bases not matched to a gene: 6. The chain's CDR3 is CSVGLRQGAYEQYF. The CDR3 DNA reads as TGCAGCGTTGGACTGCGACAGGGGGCCTACGAGCAGTACTTC.

This clone showed up just a few times. The chain uses TRBV15 and TRBJ1-2, with 12 bases lining up with TRBD1. The germline CDR1 and CDR2 sequences are LNHNV and YYDKDF (reference sequence). This CDR3 is built from 17 residues. Trimming cost V 4 bases and J 4 bases; bases outside gene matches: 10. The CDR3 DNA reads TGTGCCACCAGCAACCGGGACAGGGGGCGCCCCCCCTATGGCTACACCTTC. As protein: CATSNRDRGRPPYGYTF.

About this clone itself: Other DNA sequences within the sample encode an identical CDR3. The CDR3, as DNA: TGTGCCAGCAGCTTGGGCGGCGCGGGGGGGACAGATACGCAGTATTTT. As protein: CASSLGGAGGTDTQYF. The J gene is TRBJ2-3, the V gene TRBV5-4; TRBD2 matches 9 bases. This CDR3 is 16 amino acids long. V shed 0 bases and J 3 bases; nucleotides not matched to a gene: 5. Per germline, CDR1 SGHNT and CDR2 YYREEE (reference sequence).

The rearrangement uses TRBV5-4 and TRBJ1-2; a weak D match, TRBD1 (5 bases). CDR1 is SGHNT, CDR2 YYREEE, per germline (reference sequence). The V and J ends lost 2 bases and 7 bases respectively, with 12 bases between them. The CDR3 totals 13 residues. This CDR3 reads CASSFPPGGGYTF. DNA for the CDR3: TGTGCCAGCAGCTTCCCCCCGGGGGGTGGCTACACCTTC.

The genes are TRBV11-2 and TRBJ2-5; 7 positions agree with TRBD2. Trimming cost V 5 bases and J 5 bases; bases outside gene matches: 5. This CDR3 is built from 13 residues. Germline CDR1 SGHAT, CDR2 FQNNGV. In DNA, the CDR3 is TGTGCCAGCAGCGTTGGGGGGGTTGAGACCCAGTACTTC. This encodes CASSVGGVETQYF.

This chain links TRBV18 with TRBJ2-5; D may be TRBD2 (6 bases). CDR1 KGHSH and CDR2 LQKENI come from the germline V gene. The CDR3 loop spans 15 amino acids. V was trimmed by 5 bases and J by 3 bases, leaving 16 bases between them. CDR3 sequence reads: CASSSRDSPKETQYF. CDR3 coding DNA: TGTGCCAGCTCATCAAGGGACTCCCCGAAAGAGACCCAGTACTTC.

This clone showed up just a few times. V and J are TRBV19 and TRBJ1-1; 9 bases agree with TRBD1. This CDR3 has 14 amino acids. V lost 4 bases and J lost 4; bases outside the gene matches: 4. Germline lookup yields CDR1 LNHDA and CDR2 SQIVND (reference sequence). CDR3 in DNA: TGTGCCAGTAGTACGCGGGACAGGGTCACTGAAGCTTTCTTT. As protein: CASSTRDRVTEAFF.

The V and J genes are TRBV7-9 and TRBJ1-2, with no clear D. Germline CDR1 and CDR2: SEHNR and FQNEAQ (reference sequence). CDR3 size: 13 residues. V was cut by 5 bases and J by 4 bases, with 11 bases left in between. CDR3: CASSPWEPYGYTF. The CDR3 DNA is TGTGCCAGCAGCCCGTGGGAGCCCTATGGCTACACCTTC.

The genes are TRBV29-1 and TRBJ2-3, with 8 bases lining up with TRBD1. This CDR3 has 13 residues. V was clipped by 6 bases and J by 3 bases; unmatched bases: 5. The germline gives CDR1 SQVTM, CDR2 ANQGSEA. The chain's CDR3 is CSVNRGKTDTQYF. CDR3 DNA: TGCAGCGTCAACAGGGGGAAAACAGATACGCAGTATTTT.

This chain links TRBV30 with TRBJ2-3, with D uncertain. Trimming took 2 bases from V and 2 from J, leaving 11 bases between them. The germline V gene has CDR1 GTSNPN and CDR2 SVGIG (reference sequence). The CDR3 totals 14 residues. The CDR3, as DNA: TGTGCCTGGAGTCCATCTCGCGCCACAGATACGCAGTATTTT. As protein: CAWSPSRATDTQYF.

The V and J genes are TRBV25-1 and TRBJ1-1; the match to TRBD1 covers 7 bases. The V gene end was trimmed by 7 bases and the J gene end by 6 bases; junction bases not matched to a gene: 2. The CDR3 totals 11 residues. Germline V lookup: CDR1 MGHDK, CDR2 SYGVNS. This CDR3 reads CASNRGSEAFF. In DNA form, the CDR3 reads TGTGCCAGCAACAGGGGATCTGAAGCTTTCTTT.

The chain has TRBV6-6 and TRBJ1-2; TRBD1 matches 10 bases. The CDR3 spans 14 residues. Losses at the gene ends were 7 bases for V and 7 bases for J; bases not matched to a gene: 9. Germline-derived CDR1 and CDR2 are MNHNY and SVGAGI (reference sequence). The CDR3 here is CASNRDGTGVGYTF. CDR3 nucleotide sequence: TGTGCCAGCAACAGGGACGGGACAGGGGTTGGCTACACCTTC.

The chain links TRBV12-2 to TRBJ1-4; the tabulated D call, TRBD1, remains unverified against the DNA. TRBV12-2 is classified as a pseudogene. CDR3 length: 18 residues. The CDR3: CASRAHQGQPSTNEKLFF. The CDR3 DNA reads as TGTGCAAGTCGCGCCCACCAGGGACAGCCTTCAACTAATGAAAAACTGTTTTTT.

The rearrangement links TRBV4-2 to TRBJ2-1; 7 bases are shared with TRBD2. The CDR3 length is 16 residues. In germline, CDR1 is LGHNA, CDR2 YNFKEQ. V was pared by 0 bases and J by 4 bases, with 6 bases of the junction left unmatched. CDR3: CASSQDGGNRYNEQFF. The CDR3 DNA reads as TGTGCCAGCAGCCAAGACGGGGGGAACCGTTACAATGAGCAGTTCTTC.

The table lists this clone with a count of one. This chain links TRBV29-1 with TRBJ2-1; 8 nucleotides match TRBD1. The CDR3 length is 10 residues. Germline CDR1 is SQVTM and CDR2 is ANQGSEA. V lost 7 bases and J lost 12; bases outside the gene matches: 5. In nucleotides, the CDR3 is TGCAGCGCGAAGACAGGGGTGCAGTTCTTC. Protein: CSAKTGVQFF.

The rearrangement joins TRBV29-1 to TRBJ1-2, with no clear D. Trimming cost V 5 bases and J 6 bases, with 10 bases left between them. The CDR3 is 11 residues long. Germline V gene lookup returns CDR1 SQVTM and CDR2 ANQGSEA. CDR3 coding DNA: TGCAGCGTTCGGAGCGAGGATGGCTACACCTTC. This sequence encodes CSVRSEDGYTF.